The entry below describes one T cell receptor beta chain. What antigen it recognizes has not been identified. No quality values exist for individual bases; no much larger clone is one base distant. Blood samples were collected up to 4 times in the first month after transplant and then at least monthly when available. These data originate in a study of graft-versus-host responses after intestinal transplantation (dated by TCRdb to the early 2020s). About the study as a whole: Recipients received multivisceral, liver-intestinal, or isolated intestinal transplants. Every recipient was given anti-thymocyte globulin induction, then maintenance tacrolimus and steroids for roughly three years. Graft-versus-host and host-versus-graft alloreactive T cell clones were tracked in the graft, circulation and bone marrow after intestinal transplantation using bulk TCR-beta CDR3 sequencing. Alloreactive clones were identified by sequencing pre-transplant mixed lymphocyte reaction products and comparing them with unstimulated pre-transplant donor and recipient T cells. Of the 20 to 25 intestinal transplant recipients enrolled in the cohort, one of whom was a retransplant, a few patients without pretransplant specimens were excluded. A peak of at least 4% donor T cells among recipient peripheral blood mononuclear cells was the definition used for donor T cell macrochimerism. Rather than going through the commercial service, samples from three later patients were sequenced in-house on an Illumina MiSeq and processed with MiXCR.

Study-wide findings and limitations: Early after transplant, peak levels of circulating GvH clones were associated with declines in HvG clones. In the allografts of patients with donor T cell macrochimerism, GvH to HvG T cell clonal ratios were high. GvH clones were found in recipient bone marrow, and some of the GvH clones appeared earlier in ileal mucosa or blood, which is consistent with an intestinal mucosal origin. The conclusions were limited by the relatively low number and heterogeneity of the intestinal transplant patients.

Reading the germline V gene (reference sequence) gives CDR1 SGHAT and CDR2 FQDESV. Between the V and J ends, shortened by 0 bases and 4 bases respectively, the junction contains 4 bases. The CDR3 runs 14 residues from the cysteine to the phenylalanine. The only DNA kept is the CDR3, 42 bases in frame from the first base. Receptors were amplified or captured by the immunoSEQ multiplex PCR assay. High-throughput TCR-beta CDR3 sequencing of genomic DNA from most patients was performed by Adaptive Biotechnologies. For the original study's pipeline: Adaptive's ImmunoSEQ software was the source of the TCR sequencing data for 18 patients, while a few other patients were processed with MiXCR and VDJtools. CDR3 nucleotide sequences shared by donor and recipient were removed because the origin of these sequences could not be assigned. Alloreactive clones required at least 2-fold expansion over unstimulated cells and minimum CFSE-low frequency of 0.002% (template counts) or 0.001% (read counts). A clone was considered mappable if detected in the sequenced pre-transplant spleen, lymph node, or MLR CFSE-low populations of the donor or recipient. Cumulative frequency of alloreactive clones was calculated as a percentage of all sequences weighted by copy number. TCRdb provides this immuneACCESS table in a form limited to in-frame rearrangements. Some clones are lacking; in checked studies, under half of them reflect an unresolved V gene, and why the rest are absent is not known. V, J and clone size were drawn from that table, and D and trimming were deduced from the DNA. Across this sample there are 30,000 to 40,000 clones, with around 96% seen only once. Approximately 0.8% of the sample is taken by the ten largest.

This TCR was recovered from a human patient who received an intestinal transplant, so some T cells may come from the graft donor. Sample: PBMCs, taken 16 days after intestinal transplant. The chain is assembled from TRBV11-1 and TRBJ2-6, with an unclear D gene assignment. The sequence in DNA is TGTGCCAGCAGCTTAGCGACAGGGGCCAACGTCCTGACTTTC. This translates into CASSLATGANVLTF.